The 24 T cell receptor beta chains listed next were all sequenced from one sample in a study of breast tumors, draining lymph nodes, adjacent tissues. In TCRdb, the multiplex PCR reads were re-called with MiXCR into one record per CDR3 protein. The sample lists about 180,000 distinct CDR3 sequences; 33% were seen once. Breast cancer patients provided tissue from their axillary draining lymph nodes. Sequenced sample: axillary lymph node tissue. Receptors originate from a female donor with breast cancer. Some clones in this sample may be carry-over from other donors' samples.

As regards this clonotype: Possible read error: a much larger clone is one base away. The chain couples TRBV9 to TRBJ2-3; D is perhaps TRBD1 (6 bases). The CDR3 covers 15 residues. Trimming left V 0 bases short and J 5 bases short, with 13 bases between. Per the germline V gene, CDR1 is SGDLS and CDR2 is YYNGEE. As DNA, the CDR3 is TGTGCCAGCAGCGTAGTTACTTTAGGGGGAGATACGCAGTATTTT. Translation gives CASSVVTLGGDTQYF.

In this sample, this clonotype turned up many times. The chain uses TRBV12-3 or TRBV12-4 and TRBJ2-7; a weak D match, TRBD1 (6 bases). V lost 5 bases and J 3 bases, leaving 11 bases between the germline ends. The CDR3 runs 13 residues. The CDR3 DNA is TGTGCCAGCAGTACTGGGGGCGTCTACGAGCAGTACTTC. Its translation: CASSTGGVYEQYF.

This clonotype was counted only a few times. A read error may be the cause here, since a much bigger clone is one base away. The chain employs TRBV5-4 and TRBJ2-3, with 9 bases aligning to TRBD2. Germline loops: CDR1 SGHNT, CDR2 YYREEE (reference sequence). The CDR3 has 16 residues. The ends lost 4 bases at V and 1 base at J; junction bases unmatched: 7. CDR3 loop: CASSLGLAPRTDTQYF. In DNA, the CDR3 is TGTGCCAGCAGCCTGGGACTAGCCCCGCGCACAGATACGCAGTATTTT.

This clonotype has more than one count but fewer than ten. This chain's CDR3 is CASSAPTDSANTGELFF. Written as DNA, the CDR3 is TGTGCCAGCTCAGCCCCAACGGACAGCGCGAACACCGGGGAGCTGTTTTTT. The V and J genes are TRBV18 and TRBJ2-2, with D maybe TRBD1 (6 bases). Germline-derived CDR1 and CDR2 are KGHSH and LQKENI. The CDR3 totals 17 residues. Trimming pared 5 bases from V and 0 bases from J, leaving 16 bases between.

This clonotype was observed many times. The genes are TRBV7-2 and TRBJ2-2; TRBD2 might be the D (5 bases). Trimming pared 5 bases from V and 0 bases from J, leaving 13 bases between. Germline V gene data show CDR1 as SGHTA and CDR2 as FQGNSA. This CDR3 is built from 16 residues. The CDR3 protein is CASSPGLHSNTGELFF. The CDR3 DNA sequence: TGTGCCAGCAGCCCCGGACTCCATTCGAACACCGGGGAGCTGTTTTTT. Full variable domain (remainder filled in from reference TRBV7-2 and TRBJ2-2): GAGVSQSPSNKVTEKGKDVELRCDPISGHTALYWYRQSLGQGLEFLIYFQGNSAPDKSGLPSDRFSAERTGGSVSTLTIQRTQQEDSAVYLCASSPGLHSNTGELFFGEGSRLTVL.

The chain combines TRBV19 with TRBJ2-3; D remains ambiguous. CDR3 size: 13 residues. The V gene lost 3 bases and the J gene lost 4 bases, with 8 bases spanning the gap. Germline V gene data show CDR1 as LNHDA and CDR2 as SQIVND (reference sequence). The CDR3 is CASSIALADTQYF. In nucleotides, the CDR3 is TGTGCCAGTAGTATTGCATTAGCAGATACGCAGTATTTT.

Points on this clonotype: A junction end diverges from the germline sequence, so it may reflect a read error. V gene TRBV7-7 combines with J gene TRBJ1-4; 7 bases fit TRBD1. Looked up from germline, CDR1 is SSHAT and CDR2 is FNYEAQ (reference sequence). The CDR3 spans 19 residues. The CDR3 nucleotides are TGTGCTAGCAGCCTATCTCTTCCAGGGGGTGCGGCAGGGGGGGAAAAACTGTTTTTT. Amino acid sequence: CASSLSLPGGAAGGEKLFF.

The sample holds many counts of this clonotype. This rearrangement joins TRBV12-3 or TRBV12-4 to TRBJ2-4; 7 bases are a match to TRBD1. The J segment lost 3 bases and the V segment lost 3 bases, leaving 5 bases of the junction unmatched. This CDR3 region has 15 residues. CDR3 sequence: CASSFGAGGKNIQYF. In DNA form, the CDR3 reads TGTGCCAGCAGTTTTGGGGCAGGGGGCAAAAACATTCAGTACTTC.

This clonotype was observed at least ten times. The chain recombines TRBV6-1 with TRBJ2-5; the D gene could be TRBD1 or TRBD2 (5 bases each). Trimming shortened V by 2 bases and J by 1 base, and 8 bases separated the two germline ends. The CDR3 contains 14 residues. CDR1 is MNHNS, CDR2 SASEGT, per germline. Here the CDR3 DNA reads TGTGCCAGCAGTGAAATGGGACCCCAAGAGACCCAGTACTTC. Protein product: CASSEMGPQETQYF.

This clonotype has a count of ten or more. The chain carries TRBV12-3 or TRBV12-4 and TRBJ2-1; the match to TRBD2 covers 9 bases. With V trimmed by 4 bases and J by 8 bases, 15 bases remained unmatched. The CDR3 is 17 amino acids. CDR3 loop: CASSSPAASGIPDEQFF. The CDR3 nucleotides read TGTGCCAGCAGTTCACCCGCTGCTAGCGGGATTCCTGATGAGCAGTTCTTC.

The chain links TRBV19 to TRBJ1-5; 7 nucleotides align to TRBD1. The germline CDR1 and CDR2 sequences are LNHDA and SQIVND (reference sequence). Unmatched junction bases numbered 7, after V lost 6 bases and J lost 2 bases. CDR3 size: 15 residues. The CDR3 coding sequence is TGTGCCAGTAGGCCGGGACAGTTGGGCAATCAGCCCCAGCATTTT. Translation gives CASRPGQLGNQPQHF.

This clonotype was counted only a few times. This clone may be a read error of a much larger clone one base away. The conserved phenylalanine or tryptophan normally closing the CDR3 is absent here, so this likely arose from a read error. V is TRBV7-9 and J is TRBJ1-5; perhaps TRBD1 as D (5 bases). The CDR3 contains 14 residues. Trimming removed 1 base at V and 6 bases at J, with 10 bases between. From germline, CDR1 is SEHNR and CDR2 FQNEAQ (reference sequence). The CDR3 region is CASSLVGVSQPQHL. The CDR3 bases are TGTGCCAGCAGCTTAGTGGGGGTTAGTCAGCCCCAGCATCTT.

This chain uses TRBV7-8 with TRBJ2-3; the match to TRBD2 covers 8 bases. The CDR3 contains 14 residues. The germline gives CDR1 SGHVS, CDR2 FQNEAQ. Trimming cost V 5 bases and J 3 bases; bases outside gene matches: 4. CDR3 coding DNA: TGTGCCAGCAGCCGAGCGGGAGTTACAGATACGCAGTATTTT. Its protein is CASSRAGVTDTQYF.

On this clonotype: A junction boundary mismatches the germline segment, possibly from a read error. The rearrangement joins TRBV4-1 to TRBJ1-1; TRBD1 might be the D (6 bases). The CDR3 totals 15 residues. The germline gives CDR1 MGHRA, CDR2 YSYEKL. The chain's CDR3 is CASNQVAGAHLEAFF. Here the CDR3 DNA reads TGCGCCAGCAACCAAGTAGCAGGGGCGCATCTTGAAGCTTTCTTT.

This clonotype has just a few counts. The rearrangement joins TRBV5-8 to TRBJ1-2; D not certain. Germline V gene data show CDR1 as SGHTS and CDR2 as YDEGEE. The CDR3 spans 15 residues. The ends were cut back, 0 bases at V and 4 bases at J, with 13 bases in the middle. This CDR3 reads CASSLAAAGVYGYTF. The CDR3 bases are TGTGCCAGCAGCTTGGCTGCAGCGGGCGTCTATGGCTACACCTTC.

This clonotype showed up just a few times. The chain links TRBV10-3 to TRBJ1-1, with 7 bases that match TRBD1. Trimming cost V 4 bases and J 5 bases; bases outside gene matches: 13. This CDR3 comprises 16 residues. Looked up from germline, CDR1 is ENHRY and CDR2 is SYGVKD. In DNA form, the CDR3 reads TGTGCCATCAGTGGGGGTGACAGGGCCGGAAGGACTGAAGCTTTCTTT. It specifies CAISGGDRAGRTEAFF.

This clonotype was found many times. The genes are TRBV30 and TRBJ1-6; no clear D gene. Germline values: CDR1 GTSNPN, CDR2 SVGIG (reference sequence). The CDR3 loop spans 15 amino acids. The V gene lost 0 bases and the J gene lost 5 bases, with 11 bases spanning the gap. The CDR3 is CAWSVLWGDNSPLHF. The CDR3 nucleotides read TGTGCCTGGAGTGTACTGTGGGGAGATAATTCACCCCTCCACTTT.

This clonotype was seen only once. This may be a read error: a much more frequent sequence differs by one nucleotide. The chain joins TRBV4-2 to TRBJ2-1; the D call may be TRBD1 or TRBD2 (5 bases each). Trimming removed 1 base from V and 12 bases from J, with 19 bases in between. CDR1 and CDR2 from the germline V gene are LGHNA and YNFKEQ. The CDR3 totals 15 residues. This CDR3 is CASSQVVGTAIGQFF. CDR3 nucleotides: TGTGCCAGCAGCCAAGTTGTCGGGACCGCGATTGGGCAGTTCTTC.

The chain has TRBV5-8 and TRBJ2-6, with D tentatively TRBD2 (5 bases). The CDR3 consists of 17 residues. Germline V CDR1 and CDR2: SGHTS, YDEGEE. Trimming took 0 bases from V and 0 from J, leaving 10 bases between them. The CDR3 nucleotides read TGTGCCAGCAGCTTGGGTACAGCGGCCTCTGGGGCCAACGTCCTGACTTTC. This codes for CASSLGTAASGANVLTF.

Of note for this clonotype: The junction departs from the called germline gene at one end, perhaps through a read error. This sequence joins TRBV15 and TRBJ1-6; 7 bases align to TRBD1. Germline lookup yields CDR1 LNHNV and CDR2 YYDKDF (reference sequence). The CDR3 covers 12 residues. The CDR3 DNA sequence: TGTCCCACCAACAGGGGCGGGTCACCCCTCCACTTT. As protein: CPTNRGGSPLHF.

As for this clonotype: The junction departs from the called germline gene at one end, perhaps through a read error. This rearrangement joins TRBV19 to TRBJ2-4, with D tentatively TRBD1 (6 bases). The CDR3 spans 16 residues. The V gene's germline CDR1 is LNHDA and CDR2 SQIVND (reference sequence). In DNA, the CDR3 is TGTGCCAGTAGTATAAGGGCAGGGGAAGGCAAAGACATTCAGTACTTC. It specifies CASSIRAGEGKDIQYF. Full variable domain (missing parts from reference TRBV19 and TRBJ2-4): DGGITQSPKYLFRKEGQNVTLSCEQNLNHDAMYWYRQDPGQGLRLIYYSQIVNDFQKGDIAEGYSVSREKKESFPLTVTSAQKNPTAFYLCASSIRAGEGKDIQYFGAGTRLSVL.

This clonotype was seen many times. J is TRBJ2-5 and V is TRBV2, with D tentatively TRBD1 (7 bases). Germline loops: CDR1 SNHLY, CDR2 FYNNEI. V lost 4 bases to trimming and J lost 2 bases, with 14 bases between them. CDR3 length: 15 amino acids. The CDR3 reads CASSVMGGQQETQYF. The CDR3 nucleotides read TGTGCCAGCAGTGTCATGGGGGGACAGCAAGAGACCCAGTACTTC.

In its sample, this clonotype was seen many times. The chain employs TRBV6-6 and TRBJ2-5; 7 bases line up with TRBD2. This CDR3 spans 17 amino acids. The germline V gene has CDR1 MNHNY and CDR2 SVGAGI (reference sequence). Germline trimming cut 0 bases from V and 1 base from J; bases unmatched to any gene: 8. CDR3 sequence reads: CASSYSIGGGFQETQYF. In DNA, the CDR3 is TGTGCCAGCAGTTACTCGATTGGGGGGGGATTCCAAGAGACCCAGTACTTC.

The chain employs TRBV24-1 and TRBJ1-2; D ambiguous. This CDR3 spans 16 amino acids. From germline, CDR1 is KGHDR and CDR2 SFDVKD. V was pared by 5 bases and J by 2 bases, with 17 bases between. The CDR3 is CATSARGPRENYGYTF. In nucleotides, the CDR3 is TGTGCCACCAGTGCTAGAGGGCCACGGGAGAACTATGGCTACACCTTC.